The entry that follows covers one TCR beta chain sequence. This table comes from immunoSEQ multiplex PCR, and its TCRdb copy is limited to in-frame clones, with some not included. Here the sample spans about 380,000 clones, around 87% being singletons. The sample belongs to a study of blood T cell repertoires in COVID-19. The CDR3 loop spans 18 amino acids. V was pared by 0 bases and J by 0 bases, with 15 bases between. CDR1 LGHNA and CDR2 YNFKEQ come from the germline V gene. The receptor was derived from a man aged 30 to 45 who had recovered from COVID-19. The sample was PBMCs or T cells enriched from blood (not recorded which). The chain recombines TRBV4-2 with TRBJ1-5, with D perhaps matching TRBD1 (6 bases). The CDR3 sequence: CASSQDPRQVSSNQPQHF. CDR3 coding DNA: TGTGCCAGCAGCCAAGACCCCCGACAGGTTTCTAGCAATCAGCCCCAGCATTTT.